The 32 T cell receptor beta chains presented below share a single source sample, sequenced in a study of blood T cell repertoires in COVID-19. Generated by immunoSEQ multiplex PCR, the TCRdb table keeps only in-frame clones and is missing some. Of approximately 240,000 clones detected, 70% to 85% appear once; the ten largest clones hold 1.3%. Sequencing input: PBMCs or T cells enriched from blood (not recorded which). These receptors were taken from a woman between 40 and 50 years old with acute COVID-19.

As regards this clone: This sample includes further DNA sequences coding for the same CDR3. This sequence joins TRBV5-1 and TRBJ1-5, with TRBD1 identical over 8 bases. V lost 2 bases to trimming and J lost 0 bases; unmatched junction nucleotides: 4. The CDR3 extends over 16 amino acids. Per germline, CDR1 SGHRS and CDR2 YFSETQ. CDR3 nucleotide sequence: TGCGCCAGCAGCTTAGGACAGGGAGATAGCAATCAGCCCCAGCATTTT. This gives the protein CASSLGQGDSNQPQHF.

V gene TRBV3-1 (or the pseudogene TRBV3-2) combines with J gene TRBJ1-4; D gene ambiguous. The germline V gene has CDR1 LGHDT and CDR2 YNNKEL (reference sequence). V gave up 2 bases and J gave up 5 bases, with 12 bases separating them. The CDR3 consists of 15 residues. The CDR3 sequence: CASSQRWRGNEKLFF. The CDR3 nucleotides are TGTGCCAGCAGCCAAAGGTGGAGAGGAAATGAAAAACTGTTTTTT.

The V call is TRBV7-2, the J call TRBJ2-3, with 9 bases fitting TRBD2. This CDR3 region has 17 residues. The ends lost 6 bases at V and 2 bases at J; junction bases unmatched: 12. The V gene's germline CDR1 is SGHTA and CDR2 FQGNSA. CDR3 in DNA: TGTGCCAGCAGGGGGGGGCTAGCGGGATTGTCCACAGATACGCAGTATTTT. Translated, it gives CASRGGLAGLSTDTQYF.

This sequence joins TRBV2 and TRBJ2-7; 7 nucleotides match TRBD1. Trimming took 5 bases from V and 2 from J; bases not matched to a gene: 3. There are 13 residues in the CDR3. CDR1 and CDR2 from the germline V gene are SNHLY and FYNNEI. The CDR3: CASSRQGPYEQYF. The CDR3, as DNA: TGTGCCAGCAGTCGACAGGGTCCCTACGAGCAGTACTTC.

V is TRBV19 and J is TRBJ1-1, with a tentative D call TRBD1 (6 bases). This CDR3 is 13 amino acids long. Trimming removed 7 bases at V and 7 bases at J, with 16 bases between. Germline V gene lookup returns CDR1 LNHDA and CDR2 SQIVND (reference sequence). The CDR3 spells CASTAGATREAFF. CDR3 DNA sequence: TGTGCCAGTACAGCAGGGGCCACCCGTGAAGCTTTCTTT.

The chain links TRBV5-1 to TRBJ2-1; unclear D gene. V was trimmed by 1 base and J by 3 bases, leaving 14 bases between them. Looked up from germline, CDR1 is SGHRS and CDR2 is YFSETQ. This CDR3 region has 16 residues. The CDR3 region has the DNA TGCGCCAGCAGCTTGATCGCCGAATTACTCTACAATGAGCAGTTCTTC. This translates into CASSLIAELLYNEQFF.

The gene calls are TRBV11-2 and TRBJ1-4; 7 nucleotides agree with TRBD1. The V segment lost 1 base and the J segment 7 bases; nucleotides outside the gene matches: 3. CDR3 length: 14 residues. The germline V gene has CDR1 SGHAT and CDR2 FQNNGV. The CDR3 nucleotides read TGTGCCAGCAGCTTAGGGGGACAGACTGAAAAACTGTTTTTT. The encoded protein is CASSLGGQTEKLFF.

The V gene is TRBV28, the J gene TRBJ2-2, with 10 bases that match TRBD2. In germline, CDR1 is MDHEN, CDR2 SYDVKM. The V gene end was trimmed by 8 bases and the J gene end by 4 bases; junction bases not matched to a gene: 7. This CDR3 has 15 residues. The CDR3 DNA follows: TGTGCCAGCCAACTAGCGGGGCGGCGCACCGGGGAGCTGTTTTTT. Translating it yields CASQLAGRRTGELFF.

The rearrangement uses TRBV29-1 and TRBJ2-1, with D hard to call. This CDR3 comprises 12 residues. Germline V gene data show CDR1 as SQVTM and CDR2 as ANQGSEA. Trimming pared 1 base from V and 8 bases from J, leaving 9 bases between. In DNA form, the CDR3 reads TGCAGCGTTGAAGCTAACGAGTATGAGCAGTTCTTC. Translation: CSVEANEYEQFF.

The V call is TRBV5-1, the J call TRBJ2-1, with D possibly TRBD2 on 5 matching bases. V lost 0 bases to trimming and J lost 10 bases, with 17 bases between them. The germline gives CDR1 SGHRS, CDR2 YFSETQ. The CDR3 sequence is 15 residues long. The CDR3 DNA is TGCGCCAGCAGCTTGGTGGAGGCCCCGAGGGCGGAGCAGTTCTTC. Amino acid sequence: CASSLVEAPRAEQFF.

This clone was observed a handful of times. The chain joins TRBV7-2 to TRBJ1-2; 7 nucleotides agree with TRBD1. J lost 6 bases, V lost 5 bases, and 9 bases had no gene match. The germline V gene has CDR1 SGHTA and CDR2 FQGNSA. The CDR3 runs 14 residues. The CDR3 spells CASSMRQGGDGYTF. The CDR3 DNA sequence: TGTGCCAGCAGCATGCGACAGGGAGGAGATGGCTACACCTTC. Full variable domain (missing parts from reference TRBV7-2 and TRBJ1-2): GAGVSQSPSNKVTEKGKDVELRCDPISGHTALYWYRQSLGQGLEFLIYFQGNSAPDKSGLPSDRFSAERTGGSVSTLTIQRTQQEDSAVYLCASSMRQGGDGYTFGSGTRLTVV.

The V gene is TRBV4-1, the J gene TRBJ2-1; D perhaps matches TRBD1 (6 bases). The germline V and J ends were trimmed by 0 bases and 13 bases, with 13 bases remaining between them. Germline lookup yields CDR1 MGHRA and CDR2 YSYEKL. CDR3 length equals 13 residues. CDR3 coding DNA: TGCGCCAGCAGCCAAGACGCAGGGGTATCTCAGTTCTTC. Translated, it gives CASSQDAGVSQFF.

The V gene is TRBV2, the J gene TRBJ1-1, with 7 bases identical to TRBD1. CDR1 is SNHLY and CDR2 is FYNNEI in the germline V gene. CDR3 length: 15 residues. V shed 4 bases and J 1 base; nucleotides not matched to a gene: 6. CDR3 bases: TGTGCCAGCAGTGCCCGGGGACAGTCGAACACTGAAGCTTTCTTT. It translates to CASSARGQSNTEAFF. The full variable domain, rest sourced from reference TRBV2 and TRBJ1-1, is EPEVTQTPSHQVTQMGQEVILRCVPISNHLYFYWYRQILGQKVEFLVSFYNNEISEKSEIFDDQFSVERPDGSNFTLKIRSTKLEDSAMYFCASSARGQSNTEAFFGQGTRLTVV.

This rearrangement joins TRBV28 to TRBJ1-2; perhaps TRBD1 as D (6 bases). The germline gives CDR1 MDHEN, CDR2 SYDVKM. With 6 bases removed from V and 4 bases from J, the gap between germline ends came to 9 bases. The length of the CDR3 is 12 residues. The CDR3 is CASSWTAYGYTF. The DNA of the CDR3 is TGTGCCAGCAGCTGGACAGCCTATGGCTACACCTTC.

J is TRBJ2-7 and V is TRBV5-1; 9 bases match TRBD1. CDR1 and CDR2 from the germline V gene are SGHRS and YFSETQ. V was clipped by 3 bases and J by 3 bases; unmatched bases: 7. The CDR3 covers 15 residues. CDR3 loop: CASSSSGTGIYEQYF. The CDR3 DNA reads as TGCGCCAGCAGCTCCTCCGGGACAGGGATCTACGAGCAGTACTTC.

The chain recombines TRBV6-1 with TRBJ1-1; D gene unclear. Trimming removed 1 base at V and 0 bases at J, with 6 bases between. CDR1 and CDR2 (germline): MNHNS, SASEGT. The length of the CDR3 is 14 residues. The CDR3 coding sequence is TGTGCCAGCAGTGAAGGACACCTGAACACTGAAGCTTTCTTT. Amino acid sequence: CASSEGHLNTEAFF.

The chain is built from TRBV15 and TRBJ2-1; 9 bases fit TRBD2. After removal of 7 bases from V and 7 bases from J, the junction contained 8 bases not matched to a gene. Germline V gives CDR1 LNHNV, CDR2 YYDKDF (reference sequence). CDR3 size: 14 residues. The CDR3 region has the DNA TGTGCCACCATCGCGGGGGGGTCTGTTAATGAGCAGTTCTTC. This codes for CATIAGGSVNEQFF.

The chain combines TRBV11-2 with TRBJ2-1, with 12 bases that match TRBD1. The CDR3 is 17 amino acids. V trimming: 1 base; J trimming: 10 bases; junction bases outside the gene matches: 11. Germline-derived CDR1 and CDR2 are SGHAT and FQNNGV. Here the CDR3 DNA reads TGTGCCAGCAGCTTAGTGCCCCCGGGACAGGGGGCATCGGAGCAGTTCTTC. Its translation is CASSLVPPGQGASEQFF. Variable domain in full (rest from reference TRBV11-2 and TRBJ2-1): EAGVAQSPRYKIIEKRQSVAFWCNPISGHATLYWYQQILGQGPKLLIQFQNNGVVDDSQLPKDRFSAERLKGVDSTLKIQPAKLEDSAVYLCASSLVPPGQGASEQFFGPGTRLTVL.

The chain couples TRBV18 to TRBJ2-7, with TRBD1 matching 9 bases. The CDR3 extends over 15 amino acids. Trimming cost V 6 bases and J 0 bases; bases outside gene matches: 6. The V gene's germline CDR1 is KGHSH and CDR2 LQKENI. Here the CDR3 DNA reads TGTGCCAGCTCTCCCGGGACAGGGAGCTCCTACGAGCAGTACTTC. It yields the protein CASSPGTGSSYEQYF.

CDR3 loop: CASSLEGEGVEKLFF. CDR3 bases: TGTGCCAGCAGTTTAGAGGGGGAGGGGGTTGAAAAACTGTTTTTT. The chain uses TRBV28 and TRBJ1-4; maybe TRBD1 (6 bases). V lost 2 bases, J lost 7 bases, and 14 bases lay in between. Germline V gene data show CDR1 as MDHEN and CDR2 as SYDVKM. This CDR3 contains 15 residues.

The chain recombines TRBV5-1 with TRBJ2-2; D might be TRBD1 (5 bases). The germline V and J ends were trimmed by 7 bases and 3 bases, with 13 bases remaining between them. The CDR3 has 14 residues. Germline V gene lookup returns CDR1 SGHRS and CDR2 YFSETQ. This CDR3 is CASDQGIDTGELFF. The CDR3 coding sequence is TGCGCCAGCGACCAGGGTATAGACACCGGGGAGCTGTTTTTT.

The V call is TRBV3-1 (or the pseudogene TRBV3-2), the J call TRBJ2-3, with 8 bases identical to TRBD2. The germline gives CDR1 LGHDT, CDR2 YNNKEL (reference sequence). J gave up 4 bases and V 1 base, and 10 bases lay outside the gene matches. The CDR3 has 17 amino acids. DNA for the CDR3: TGTGCCAGCAGCCAAGTCTCTAGCGGGCTATTTTCAGATACGCAGTATTTT. It translates to CASSQVSSGLFSDTQYF.

This clone was detected once. The chain combines TRBV30 with TRBJ2-5; 8 bases map to TRBD2. This CDR3 has 13 amino acids. The germline V gene has CDR1 GTSNPN and CDR2 SVGIG (reference sequence). The J segment lost 4 bases and the V segment lost 5 bases, leaving 6 bases of the junction unmatched. DNA for the CDR3: TGTGCCTGGGTTAGCGGGACCCCAGAGACCCAGTACTTC. It is translated as CAWVSGTPETQYF. The complete variable domain, with remaining parts taken from reference TRBV30 and TRBJ2-5, reads SQTIHQWPATLVQPVGSPLSLECTVEGTSNPNLYWYRQAAGRGLQLLFYSVGIGQISSEVPQNLSASRPQDRQFILSSKKLLLSDSGFYLCAWVSGTPETQYFGPGTRLLVL.

This clone was seen once. The chain couples TRBV23-1 to TRBJ1-5; D is perhaps TRBD1 (6 bases). TRBV23-1 is filed as an ORF, its function uncertain. This CDR3 contains 17 residues. Trimming removed 2 bases at V and 0 bases at J, with 14 bases between. DNA of the CDR3: TGCGCCAGCAGTCAACCCGGACAGCGTTATAGCAATCAGCCCCAGCATTTT. Translating gives CASSQPGQRYSNQPQHF.

As to this clone: The same CDR3 also results from other DNA sequences found in this sample. This rearrangement joins TRBV6-5 to TRBJ2-1, with 8 bases lining up with TRBD1. Trimming removed 8 bases from V and 1 base from J; junction bases left unmatched: 1. The germline V gene has CDR1 MNHEY and CDR2 SVGAGI. This CDR3 has 13 residues. The CDR3 protein is CASDRGSYNEQFF. CDR3 coding DNA: TGTGCCAGCGACAGGGGATCCTACAATGAGCAGTTCTTC.

The rearrangement uses TRBV19 and TRBJ2-1; D is perhaps TRBD2 (7 bases). Trimming pared 1 base from V and 0 bases from J, leaving 10 bases between. The germline gives CDR1 LNHDA, CDR2 SQIVND (reference sequence). The CDR3 loop spans 16 amino acids. The DNA for the CDR3 is TGTGCCAGTAGTATAGCGGGGGGCCTCTCCTACAATGAGCAGTTCTTC. This sequence encodes CASSIAGGLSYNEQFF. Full variable domain (rest looked up from reference TRBV19 and TRBJ2-1): DGGITQSPKYLFRKEGQNVTLSCEQNLNHDAMYWYRQDPGQGLRLIYYSQIVNDFQKGDIAEGYSVSREKKESFPLTVTSAQKNPTAFYLCASSIAGGLSYNEQFFGPGTRLTVL.

The chain employs TRBV5-1 and TRBJ1-4, with TRBD1 as a possible D gene (6 bases). The CDR3 is 14 amino acids. Trimming took 3 bases from V and 4 from J, leaving 10 bases between them. Germline lookup yields CDR1 SGHRS and CDR2 YFSETQ. The CDR3 region has the DNA TGCGCCAGCAGCTGGGGGCGCGGTAATGAAAAACTGTTTTTT. This gives the protein CASSWGRGNEKLFF.

J is TRBJ1-3 and V is TRBV18, with 8 bases that match TRBD1. J gave up 2 bases and V 4 bases, and 1 base lay outside the gene matches. The germline CDR1 and CDR2 sequences are KGHSH and LQKENI. This CDR3 is built from 14 residues. CDR3 protein: CASSQDRAGNTIYF. The CDR3 nucleotides read TGTGCCAGCTCACAGGACAGGGCTGGAAACACCATATATTTT.

This clone was observed a single time. The chain recombines TRBV7-6 with TRBJ2-2; TRBD2 aligns across 11 bases. CDR1 SGHVS and CDR2 FNYEAQ come from the germline V gene. With 2 bases clipped from V and 5 bases from J, the junction kept 4 bases outside the gene matches. This CDR3 has 16 residues. CDR3 residues: CASSLTSGRFTGELFF. As DNA, the CDR3 is TGTGCCAGCAGCTTAACTAGCGGGAGATTTACCGGGGAGCTGTTTTTT.

This chain links TRBV5-5 with TRBJ2-3; 10 bases map to TRBD2. The germline V gene has CDR1 SGHKS and CDR2 YYEKEE (reference sequence). CDR3 size: 15 residues. Unmatched junction bases numbered 3, after V lost 4 bases and J lost 1 base. CDR3 DNA: TGTGCCAGCAGCCAGACTAGCGGGCGCACAGATACGCAGTATTTT. It specifies CASSQTSGRTDTQYF.

J is TRBJ1-5 and V is TRBV5-1; D call uncertain. The V end was cut by 0 bases, the J end by 6 bases, with 10 bases between. CDR3 size: 14 residues. CDR1 SGHRS and CDR2 YFSETQ come from the germline V gene. DNA for the CDR3: TGCGCCAGCAGCTTGGGTAGGGAGGGTCAGCCCCAGCATTTT. This translates into CASSLGREGQPQHF.

V gene TRBV19 combines with J gene TRBJ2-1, with D perhaps matching TRBD2 (5 bases). Per germline, CDR1 LNHDA and CDR2 SQIVND (reference sequence). This CDR3 is 15 amino acids long. V dropped 1 base and J dropped 6 bases, with 13 bases sitting between them. CDR3 in amino acids: CASSIGTRGPNEQFF. The CDR3 nucleotides are TGTGCCAGTAGTATAGGCACTAGAGGGCCCAATGAGCAGTTCTTC.